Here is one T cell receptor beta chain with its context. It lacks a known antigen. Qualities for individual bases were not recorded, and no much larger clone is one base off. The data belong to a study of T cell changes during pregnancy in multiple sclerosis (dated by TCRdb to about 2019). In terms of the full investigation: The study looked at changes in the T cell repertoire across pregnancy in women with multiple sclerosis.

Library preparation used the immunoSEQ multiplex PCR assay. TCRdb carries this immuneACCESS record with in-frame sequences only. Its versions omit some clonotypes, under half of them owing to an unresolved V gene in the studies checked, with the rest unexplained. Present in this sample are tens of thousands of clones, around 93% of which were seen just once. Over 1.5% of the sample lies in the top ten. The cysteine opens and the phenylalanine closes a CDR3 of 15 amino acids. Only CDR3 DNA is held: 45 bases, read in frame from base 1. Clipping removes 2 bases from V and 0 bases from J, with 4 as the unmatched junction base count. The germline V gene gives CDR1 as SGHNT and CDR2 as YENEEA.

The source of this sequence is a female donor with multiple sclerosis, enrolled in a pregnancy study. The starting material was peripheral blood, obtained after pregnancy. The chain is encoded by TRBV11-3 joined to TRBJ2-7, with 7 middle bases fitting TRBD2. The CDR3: CASSLRGGSSYEQYF. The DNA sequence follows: TGTGCCAGCAGCTTACGCGGGGGAAGCTCCTACGAGCAGTACTTC.